This T cell receptor beta chain was identified in a study of T cell repertoires in cytomegalovirus infection. For the study at large: CMV infection together with matching HLA type was indicated by public TCR beta signatures. Study outcomes and limitations: Predominance within the ex vivo response was attributable to HLA-C-restricted CMV-specific TCR beta clonotypes. Identification of carriers of CMV plus the relevant HLA was achieved through cumulative public TCR beta family frequency.

To note about this clonotype: Its target is not known.

The CDR3 sequence is 12 residues long. Germline V CDR1 and CDR2: GTSNPN, SVGIG (reference sequence). V shed 3 bases and J shed 7 bases, with 13 bases lying between them. TCRdb re-called the reads with MiXCR, one entry per CDR3 protein. The sample carries around 270,000 distinct CDR3 sequences, approximately 9.1% recorded once. The chain employs TRBV30 and TRBJ2-7; TRBD1 is a possible D gene (5 bases). This TCR was recovered from a human donor in good health (CMV status not recorded). Some clones in this sample may be carry-over from other donors' samples. Specimen: PBMCs. CDR3 protein: CAWRALGREQYF. Here the CDR3 DNA reads TGTGCCTGGAGAGCCTTGGGGCGGGAGCAGTACTTC.